A selection of T cell receptor beta chains follows, all from one sample in a study of CD8+ T cells in alopecia areata. Sequenced by immunoSEQ multiplex PCR; TCRdb stores in-frame clones only, minus some. The sample lists some 20,000 clones, roughly 60% occurring once. Sequencing was carried out using CD4+ Tregs sorted from blood. Receptor source: a human donor with alopecia areata. Both conserved end residues are part of each CDR3. The D gene is left open where the match is weak. A clone size is listed for some rows: how often the clone was seen (once, few, many), or a class if it is expanded.

size	V	D	J	CDR3	DNA
-	TRBV18	TRBD1	TRBJ2-6	CASSPGQGSSSGANVLTF	TGTGCCAGCTCACCCGGACAGGGGTCAAGCTCTGGGGCCAACGTCCTGACTTTC
few	TRBV6-5	TRBD1	TRBJ2-4	CASCSGQGRNIQYF	TGTGCCAGCTGCTCGGGACAGGGAAGAAACATTCAGTACTTC
few	TRBV7-9	-	TRBJ2-1	CASRNSRVRNEQFF	TGTGCCAGCAGAAACAGTCGGGTCAGGAATGAGCAGTTCTTC
-	TRBV6-6	-	TRBJ1-1	CASSYGRGRAFF	TGTGCCAGCAGTTACGGCAGGGGAAGAGCTTTCTTT
once	TRBV5-1	-	TRBJ1-1	CASSLGQGSNPAFF	TGCGCCAGCAGCTTGGGGCAGGGATCGAACCCAGCTTTCTTT
-	TRBV5-6	-	TRBJ2-5	CASSLEATQYF	TGTGCCAGCAGCTTGGAGGCGACCCAGTACTTC
-	TRBV6-5	-	TRBJ2-2	CASSYPATGELFF	TGTGCCAGCAGTTACCCAGCCACCGGGGAGCTGTTTTTT
-	TRBV14	-	TRBJ1-1	CASSQGSTEAFF	TGTGCCAGCAGCCAAGGTTCCACTGAAGCTTTCTTT
-	TRBV7-2	TRBD2	TRBJ2-1	CASSFTSGSYFF	TGTGCCAGCAGCTTCACTAGCGGGAGTTATTTCTTC
-	TRBV6-1	-	TRBJ2-1	CASRKGGSYNEQFF	TGTGCCAGCAGGAAGGGGGGTTCCTACAATGAGCAGTTCTTC
-	TRBV30	-	TRBJ2-7	CAWSRASPYEQYF	TGTGCCTGGAGTCGCGCCTCACCCTACGAGCAGTACTTC
-	TRBV7-9	TRBD2	TRBJ2-3	CASSTLAGTDTQYF	TGTGCCAGCAGCACACTAGCGGGCACAGATACGCAGTATTTT
-	TRBV28	-	TRBJ2-7	CASIDSYSYEQYF	TGTGCCAGCATCGACTCTTACTCCTACGAGCAGTACTTC
few	TRBV7-9	-	TRBJ2-7	CASSSFYEQYF	TGTGCCAGCAGTTCCTTTTACGAGCAGTACTTC
-	TRBV28	-	TRBJ1-1	CASLTPARTEAFF	TGTGCCAGCCTGACACCCGCGCGCACTGAAGCTTTCTTT
-	TRBV7-9	TRBD2	TRBJ2-3	CASSLARLAGGSTDTQYF	TGTGCCAGCAGCTTAGCGCGCCTAGCGGGGGGCTCAACAGATACGCAGTATTTT
-	TRBV5-1	-	TRBJ2-6	CASSPVGGRIGANVLTF	TGCGCCAGCAGCCCCGTTGGGGGGCGGATTGGGGCCAACGTCCTGACTTTC
-	TRBV13	-	TRBJ2-1	CASSFHGYNEQFF	TGTGCCAGCAGCTTCCATGGATACAATGAGCAGTTCTTC
-	TRBV7-9	-	TRBJ2-2	CASSPRNRVGTGELFF	TGTGCCAGCAGCCCCCGGAACCGCGTGGGCACCGGGGAGCTGTTTTTT
-	TRBV28	-	TRBJ1-2	CASSWGPRTGYTF	TGTGCCAGCAGTTGGGGGCCCCGGACTGGCTACACCTTC
-	TRBV10-3	TRBD1	TRBJ2-7	CAISESHRGHYEQYF	TGTGCCATCAGTGAGTCTCACAGGGGTCACTACGAGCAGTACTTC
few	TRBV28	-	TRBJ1-6	CASSFPRNSPLHF	TGTGCCAGCAGTTTTCCCCGAAATTCACCCCTCCACTTT
once	TRBV28	-	TRBJ1-5	CASSPQLGGQPQHF	TGTGCCAGCAGTCCCCAACTGGGGGGTCAGCCCCAGCATTTT
-	TRBV11-2	-	TRBJ1-1	CASSEFLTNTEAFF	TGTGCCAGCAGCGAGTTTTTGACGAACACTGAAGCTTTCTTT
-	TRBV6-1	TRBD1	TRBJ1-2	CASSAGQGGNYGYTF	TGTGCCAGCAGTGCCGGACAGGGGGGTAACTATGGCTACACCTTC
-	TRBV7-9	-	TRBJ1-2	CASSSQGSGYTF	TGTGCCAGCAGCTCACAGGGTAGTGGCTACACCTTC
-	TRBV6-1	-	TRBJ2-7	CASSIEGGYEQYF	TGTGCCAGCAGTATAGAGGGCGGCTACGAGCAGTACTTC